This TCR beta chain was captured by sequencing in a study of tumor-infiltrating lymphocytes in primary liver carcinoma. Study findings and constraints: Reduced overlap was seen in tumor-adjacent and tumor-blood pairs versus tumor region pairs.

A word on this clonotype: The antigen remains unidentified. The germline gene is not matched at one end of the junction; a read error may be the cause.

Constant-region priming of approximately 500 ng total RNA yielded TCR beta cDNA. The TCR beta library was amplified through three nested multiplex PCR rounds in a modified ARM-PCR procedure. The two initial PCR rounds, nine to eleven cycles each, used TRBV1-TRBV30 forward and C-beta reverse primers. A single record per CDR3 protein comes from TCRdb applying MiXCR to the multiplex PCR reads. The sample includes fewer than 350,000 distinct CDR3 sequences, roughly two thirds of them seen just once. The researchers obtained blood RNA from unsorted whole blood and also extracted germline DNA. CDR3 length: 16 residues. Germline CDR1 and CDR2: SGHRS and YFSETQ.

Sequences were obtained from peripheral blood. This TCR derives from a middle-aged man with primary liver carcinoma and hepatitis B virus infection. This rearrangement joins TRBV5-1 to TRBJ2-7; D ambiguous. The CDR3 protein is CASSFVVPASSCEQYF. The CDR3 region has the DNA TGTGCCAGCAGCTTTGTTGTCCCAGCAAGTTCCTGCGAGCAGTACTTC.